The rows below give T cell receptor beta chains drawn from one sample of a study of T cells in localized non-small cell lung cancer. Measured with immunoSEQ multiplex PCR; TCRdb has only the in-frame clones, and not every one. The data show around 50,000 clones, 70% to 90% seen once. Sequencing used peripheral blood, obtained before any cancer treatment. These receptors originate from a male donor at least 60 years old with stage III squamous cell lung carcinoma. Each CDR3 is given with its conserved first and last residue. The D gene is left open where the match is weak. The listing skips clone size in some rows; elsewhere it reads once, few, many or a size class.

V	size	length	J	D	DNA	CDR3
TRBV19	few	13	TRBJ2-5	TRBD1	TGTGCCAGTAGTACAGGGGGCTGGGAGACCCAGTACTTC	CASSTGGWETQYF
TRBV5-4	.	16	TRBJ1-1	TRBD1	TGTGCCAGCAGCTCAGGACAGGGGAGATCGGACACTGAAGCTTTCTTT	CASSSGQGRSDTEAFF
TRBV20-1	.	11	TRBJ1-6	.	TGCAGTGCTAGAGGACTGTCACCCCTCCACTTT	CSARGLSPLHF
TRBV11-3	.	16	TRBJ2-7	TRBD1	TGTGCCAGCAGCCCAAACCAGGGGGCCTCCTCCTACGAGCAGTACTTC	CASSPNQGASSYEQYF
TRBV2	once	15	TRBJ1-5	.	TGTGCCAGCAGTGAAGCGCTTTTGGGGTATCAGCCCCAGCATTTT	CASSEALLGYQPQHF
TRBV5-1	.	14	TRBJ2-2	.	TGCGCCAGCCGAGGACCGATTAACACCGGGGAGCTGTTTTTT	CASRGPINTGELFF
TRBV5-1	.	13	TRBJ2-2	.	TGCGCCAGCAGCTTGGTGGAGGGCGGGGAGCTGTTTTTT	CASSLVEGGELFF
TRBV13	.	14	TRBJ2-1	TRBD2	TGTGCCAGCAGCTCTCTAGCGGGTTACAATGAGCAGTTCTTC	CASSSLAGYNEQFF
TRBV6-5	.	16	TRBJ2-7	.	TGTGCCAGCAGTTACTCCCGACAGGGAGGGTCCTACGAGCAGTACTTC	CASSYSRQGGSYEQYF
TRBV29-1	.	14	TRBJ2-2	.	TGCAGCGTTGAAGTTCAAGGGGACACCGGGGAGCTGTTTTTT	CSVEVQGDTGELFF
TRBV7-9	.	13	TRBJ1-2	.	TGTGCCAGCGAAAACAGGGTTTTGGGGGGCTACACCTTC	CASENRVLGGYTF
TRBV5-5	.	15	TRBJ1-1	.	TGTGCCAGCTGGCCTCGGACGGGCATGAACACTGAAGCTTTCTTT	CASWPRTGMNTEAFF
TRBV5-1	.	13	TRBJ2-1	.	TGCGCCAGCAGCCTCAGGGAAGAGAATGAGCAGTTCTTC	CASSLREENEQFF
TRBV4-2	few	15	TRBJ1-1	TRBD1	TGTACCAGCAGCCAGGGGGGTCCAGGGGAGAGTACAGCTTTCTTT	CTSSQGGPGESTAFF